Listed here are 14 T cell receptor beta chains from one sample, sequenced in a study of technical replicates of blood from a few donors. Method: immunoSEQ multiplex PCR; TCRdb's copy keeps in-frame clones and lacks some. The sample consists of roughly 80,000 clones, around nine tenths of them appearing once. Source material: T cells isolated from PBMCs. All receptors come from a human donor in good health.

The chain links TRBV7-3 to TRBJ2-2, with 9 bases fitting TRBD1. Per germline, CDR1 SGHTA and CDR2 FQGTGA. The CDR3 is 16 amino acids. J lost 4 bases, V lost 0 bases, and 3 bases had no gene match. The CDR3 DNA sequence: TGTGCCAGCAGCTTAACCGGGACAGGGTTCACCGGGGAGCTGTTTTTT. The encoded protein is CASSLTGTGFTGELFF.

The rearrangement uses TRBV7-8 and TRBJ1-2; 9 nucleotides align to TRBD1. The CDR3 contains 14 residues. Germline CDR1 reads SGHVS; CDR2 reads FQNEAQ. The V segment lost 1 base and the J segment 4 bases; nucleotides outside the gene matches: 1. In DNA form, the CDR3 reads TGTGCCAGCAGCTTAGAGACAGGGGGCTATGGCTACACCTTC. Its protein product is CASSLETGGYGYTF.

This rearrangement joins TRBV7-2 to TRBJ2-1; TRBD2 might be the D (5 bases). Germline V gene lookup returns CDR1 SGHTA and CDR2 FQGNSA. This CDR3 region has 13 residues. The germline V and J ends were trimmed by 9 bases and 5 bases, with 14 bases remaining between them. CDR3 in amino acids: CASKPGLNNEQFF. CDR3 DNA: TGTGCCAGTAAGCCCGGACTGAACAATGAGCAGTTCTTC.

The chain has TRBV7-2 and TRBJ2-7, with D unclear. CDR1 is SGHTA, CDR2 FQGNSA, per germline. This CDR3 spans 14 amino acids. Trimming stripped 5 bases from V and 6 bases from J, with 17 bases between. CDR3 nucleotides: TGTGCCAGCAGCCCCGTAGACCGTTCGGGCGAGCAGTACTTC. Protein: CASSPVDRSGEQYF.

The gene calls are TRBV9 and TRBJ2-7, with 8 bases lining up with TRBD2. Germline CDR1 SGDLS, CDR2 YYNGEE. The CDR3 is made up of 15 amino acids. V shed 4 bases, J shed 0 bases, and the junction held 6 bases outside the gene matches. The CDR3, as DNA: TGTGCCAGCAGCTCGGGACTAGAGGTCTCCTACGAGCAGTACTTC. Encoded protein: CASSSGLEVSYEQYF.

CDR3 DNA sequence: TGTGCCAGCCAAAACCTTGGACCGGGGACTGAAGCTTTCTTT. This gives the protein CASQNLGPGTEAFF. The gene calls are TRBV7-9 and TRBJ1-1; D unclear. CDR3 length equals 14 residues. V was clipped by 8 bases and J by 5 bases, with 18 bases between them. Looked up from germline, CDR1 is SEHNR and CDR2 is FQNEAQ (reference sequence).

Here the CDR3 reads CASSLSSFADTQYF. CDR3 DNA sequence: TGTGCCAGCAGCTTGTCTAGCTTCGCAGATACGCAGTATTTT. V usage is TRBV5-4 and J usage is TRBJ2-3; TRBD2 is a possible D gene (5 bases). This CDR3 has 14 amino acids. Germline CDR1 is SGHNT and CDR2 is YYREEE (reference sequence). The V and J ends lost 1 base and 4 bases respectively, with 10 bases between them.

Written as DNA, the CDR3 is TGTGCCAGCAGCCCACCCGACAGAAACCGTGGCTACACCTTC. This gives the protein CASSPPDRNRGYTF. The chain links TRBV11-2 to TRBJ1-2; tentatively, D is TRBD1 (5 bases). This CDR3 has 14 amino acids. The germline V and J ends were trimmed by 5 bases and 7 bases, with 17 bases remaining between them. Germline V gene lookup returns CDR1 SGHAT and CDR2 FQNNGV.

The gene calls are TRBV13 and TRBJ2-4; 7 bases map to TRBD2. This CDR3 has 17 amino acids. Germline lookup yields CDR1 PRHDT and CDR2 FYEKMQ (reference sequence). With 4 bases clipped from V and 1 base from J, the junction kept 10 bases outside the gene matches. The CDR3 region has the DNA TGTGCCAGCAGCTCCGCTAGCGGAGGTAGGGCCAAAAACATTCAGTACTTC. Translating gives CASSSASGGRAKNIQYF.

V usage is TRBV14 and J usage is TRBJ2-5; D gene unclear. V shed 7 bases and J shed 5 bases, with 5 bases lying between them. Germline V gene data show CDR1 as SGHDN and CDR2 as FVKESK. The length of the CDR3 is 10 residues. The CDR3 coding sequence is TGTGCCAGCACCTTCGAGACCCAGTACTTC. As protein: CASTFETQYF.

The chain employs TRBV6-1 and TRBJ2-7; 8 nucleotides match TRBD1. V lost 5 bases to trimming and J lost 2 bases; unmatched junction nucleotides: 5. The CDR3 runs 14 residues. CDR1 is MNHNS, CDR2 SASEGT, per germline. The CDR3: CASSPRGQAYEQYF. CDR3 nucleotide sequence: TGTGCCAGCAGTCCTAGGGGACAGGCCTACGAGCAGTACTTC.

CDR3 amino acids: CASSLVSRDTEAFF. For the CDR3, the DNA is TGCGCCAGCAGCTTGGTTTCGCGGGACACTGAAGCTTTCTTT. The rearrangement joins TRBV5-1 to TRBJ1-1; no clear D. The V end was cut by 0 bases, the J end by 3 bases, with 9 bases between. Per germline, CDR1 SGHRS and CDR2 YFSETQ. The CDR3 consists of 14 residues.

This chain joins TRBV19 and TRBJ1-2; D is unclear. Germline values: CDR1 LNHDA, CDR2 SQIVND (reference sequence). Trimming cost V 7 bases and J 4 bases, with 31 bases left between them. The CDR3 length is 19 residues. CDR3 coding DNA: TGTGCCAGTACCGGGGATACATTGGCCACCACCTCCGGCTTCTATGGCTACACCTTC. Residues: CASTGDTLATTSGFYGYTF.

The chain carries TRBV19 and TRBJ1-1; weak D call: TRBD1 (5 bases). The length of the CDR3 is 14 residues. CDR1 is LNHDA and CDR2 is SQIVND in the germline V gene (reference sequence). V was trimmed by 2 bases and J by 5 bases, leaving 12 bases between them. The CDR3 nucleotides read TGTGCCAGTAGTATACAGGGAGGAGGTACTGAAGCTTTCTTT. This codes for CASSIQGGGTEAFF.